This T cell receptor (beta chain) was recorded in a study of Tregs in tolerant kidney transplant recipients. General study findings and limits: Expanding Tregs on activated donor B cells appeared to best identify donor-specific TCRbeta clones.

Comment on this clone: Its specificity is not known.

Only in-frame clones appear in the TCRdb table, and some are missing; sequencing was by immunoSEQ multiplex PCR. The sample lists fewer than 20,000 clones, roughly 82% seen once, with roughly 2.5% in the top ten. The CDR3 extends over 14 amino acids. V was trimmed by 5 bases and J by 8 bases, leaving 15 bases between them. Germline CDR1 and CDR2: MNHNY and SVGAGI (reference sequence). The sequenced sample was Tregs from blood. The rearrangement links TRBV6-6 to TRBJ2-2; D uncertain. This TCR came from a human donor in good health. Here the CDR3 DNA reads TGTGCCAGCAGTCTCCGGGCCCTCCGAGGGGAGCTGTTTTTT. It translates to CASSLRALRGELFF.